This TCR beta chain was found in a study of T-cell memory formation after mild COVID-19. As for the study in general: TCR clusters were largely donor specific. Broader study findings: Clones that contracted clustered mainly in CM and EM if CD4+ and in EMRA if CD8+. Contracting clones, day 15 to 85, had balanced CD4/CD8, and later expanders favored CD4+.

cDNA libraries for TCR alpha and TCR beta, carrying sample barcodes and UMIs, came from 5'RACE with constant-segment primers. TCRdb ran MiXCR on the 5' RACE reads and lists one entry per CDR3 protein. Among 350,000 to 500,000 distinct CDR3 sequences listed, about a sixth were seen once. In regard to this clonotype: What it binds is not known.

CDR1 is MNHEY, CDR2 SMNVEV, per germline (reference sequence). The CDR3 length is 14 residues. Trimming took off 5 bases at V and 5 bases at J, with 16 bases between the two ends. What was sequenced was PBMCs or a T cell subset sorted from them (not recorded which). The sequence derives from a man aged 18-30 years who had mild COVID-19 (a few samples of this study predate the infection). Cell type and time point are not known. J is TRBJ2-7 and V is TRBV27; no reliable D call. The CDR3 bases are TGTGCCAGCAGTCCGACTCGCGGTGAGGACGAGCAGTACTTC. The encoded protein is CASSPTRGEDEQYF.